The rows below give T cell receptor beta chains drawn from one sample of a study of blood T cell repertoires in COVID-19. Repertoires were generated with immunoSEQ multiplex PCR, while TCRdb's copy carries only in-frame clones and drops some. The sample has about 310,000 clones, just under 90% seen once. The specimen sequenced was PBMCs or T cells enriched from blood (not recorded which). The receptors derive from a woman in her 30s who had recovered from COVID-19. Both conserved end residues are part of each CDR3. Each record gives: V gene, D gene, clone size, J gene, CDR3 protein, CDR3 DNA. A D gene is named only where the DNA matches it firmly. Clone size is not always given. Where it is, it says once, few, many or a class for expanded clones.

>TRBV7-9|NA|NA|TRBJ1-1
CASSSGQVNTEAFF
TGTGCCAGCAGCTCGGGACAAGTTAACACTGAAGCTTTCTTT
>TRBV19|NA|NA|TRBJ1-1
CASSLPGTTGAEAFF
TGTGCCAGTAGTCTACCCGGGACTACTGGGGCTGAAGCTTTCTTT
>TRBV28|TRBD1|NA|TRBJ1-5
CASSFGTGASQPQHF
TGTGCCAGCAGTTTTGGGACAGGGGCTTCTCAGCCCCAGCATTTT
>TRBV29-1|NA|few|TRBJ1-1
CSATPPPLNTEAFF
TGCAGCGCAACACCCCCTCCACTGAACACTGAAGCTTTCTTT
>TRBV13|TRBD2|NA|TRBJ2-2
CATGRRTSGGTGELFF
TGTGCCACCGGAAGGAGGACTAGCGGGGGGACCGGGGAGCTGTTTTTT
>TRBV20-1|TRBD1|NA|TRBJ1-2
CSASASGTENDGYTF
TGCAGTGCTAGTGCCTCCGGGACAGAAAATGATGGCTACACCTTC
>TRBV5-4|NA|NA|TRBJ2-3
CASSLNRQGSTDTQYF
TGTGCCAGCAGCTTGAACCGGCAGGGGAGCACAGATACGCAGTATTTT
>TRBV2|NA|NA|TRBJ1-2
CASSEKGVLFYGYTF
TGTGCCAGCAGTGAAAAAGGGGTTCTTTTCTATGGCTACACCTTC
>TRBV6-1|NA|once|TRBJ2-2
CASSEGLGGTGELFF
TGTGCCAGCAGTGAAGGACTAGGTGGCACCGGGGAGCTGTTTTTT
>TRBV18|NA|NA|TRBJ2-3
CASSSDRPDTDTQYF
TGTGCCAGCTCCTCAGACAGGCCAGACACAGATACGCAGTATTTT
>TRBV7-2|TRBD1|NA|TRBJ1-2
CASSSTGVEGGYTF
TGTGCCAGCAGCTCAACAGGGGTGGAGGGTGGCTACACCTTC
>TRBV7-3|TRBD2|NA|TRBJ2-5
CASSPGVLGGRETQYF
TGTGCCAGCAGCCCCGGGGTTCTCGGGGGGAGAGAGACCCAGTACTTC
>TRBV19|TRBD2|NA|TRBJ2-1
CASSTGTSGYNEQFF
TGTGCCAGTAGTACCGGGACTAGCGGATACAATGAGCAGTTCTTC
>TRBV6-5|NA|NA|TRBJ2-7
CASSYSRPYTYEQYF
TGTGCCAGCAGTTACTCGAGGCCTTACACCTACGAGCAGTACTTC
>TRBV7-2|NA|once|TRBJ2-3
CASGPWAGSQDTQYF
TGTGCCAGCGGGCCTTGGGCGGGATCGCAAGATACGCAGTATTTT
>TRBV27|NA|NA|TRBJ1-1
CASSRGAGWENTEAFF
TGTGCCAGCAGCCGTGGGGCAGGGTGGGAGAACACTGAAGCTTTCTTT
>TRBV16|NA|NA|TRBJ2-1
CASSRATADRLYNEQFF
TGTGCCAGCAGCCGCGCGACCGCAGACAGGCTTTATAATGAGCAGTTCTTC
>TRBV4-3|NA|NA|TRBJ1-3
CASSPIESSGNTIYF
TGCGCCAGCAGCCCAATAGAGAGCTCTGGAAACACCATATATTTT
>TRBV18|NA|NA|TRBJ1-1
CASSPEGLGNTEAFF
TGTGCCAGCTCACCAGAGGGTTTGGGGAACACTGAAGCTTTCTTT
>TRBV9|TRBD1|once|TRBJ1-2
CASSVEAGGSNYGYTF
TGTGCCAGCAGCGTAGAGGCAGGGGGGTCTAACTATGGCTACACCTTC
>TRBV18|NA|NA|TRBJ1-2
CASSPDSSYGYTF
TGTGCCAGCTCACCGGACAGTTCCTATGGCTACACCTTC
>TRBV29-1|TRBD1|NA|TRBJ2-2
CSARRGQRAGELFF
TGCAGCGCTCGCAGGGGGCAGAGGGCCGGGGAGCTGTTTTTT